One sample yielded the 8 T cell receptor beta chains listed below, sequenced in a study of shared clonotypes between healthy human individuals. This table comes from immunoSEQ multiplex PCR, and its TCRdb copy is limited to in-frame clones, with some not included. The table shows approximately 2.3 million clones, with 80% to 95% occurring only once. Sequenced: naive CD4+ T cells from PBMCs. Subset specified: CD45RA+ positively selected. The receptors here all came from a young man in good health. Some clones in this sample may be carry-over from other donors' samples.

The V gene is TRBV25-1, the J gene TRBJ1-1, with 9 bases aligning to TRBD1. Per the germline V gene, CDR1 is MGHDK and CDR2 is SYGVNS. There are 14 residues in the CDR3. Losses at the gene ends were 4 bases for V and 6 bases for J; bases not matched to a gene: 6. CDR3 DNA sequence: TGTGCCAGCAGTGCGGGACAGGGTCTGGCTGAAGCTTTCTTT. Translation: CASSAGQGLAEAFF. The full variable domain, rest sourced from reference TRBV25-1 and TRBJ1-1, is EADIYQTPRYLVIGTGKKITLECSQTMGHDKMYWYQQDPGMELHLIHYSYGVNSTEKGDLSSESTVSRIRTEHFPLTLESARPSHTSQYLCASSAGQGLAEAFFGQGTRLTVV.

The V and J genes are TRBV6-4 and TRBJ2-2; D is unresolved. Germline lookup yields CDR1 MRHNA and CDR2 SNTAGT. The CDR3 is made up of 14 amino acids. The ends were cut back, 6 bases at V and 1 base at J, with 9 bases in the middle. CDR3 protein: CASRALLNTGELFF. Here the CDR3 DNA reads TGTGCCAGCAGGGCACTCCTGAACACCGGGGAGCTGTTTTTT.

Turning to this clone: At the DNA level, this CDR3 is encoded by other sequences in the same sample as well. The chain has TRBV7-9 and TRBJ1-1, with TRBD1 identical over 8 bases. Per germline, CDR1 SEHNR and CDR2 FQNEAQ (reference sequence). The CDR3 has 15 amino acids. Trimming took 5 bases from V and 4 from J; bases not matched to a gene: 9. Here the CDR3 reads CASSTTDRVPTEAFF. The CDR3 DNA reads TGTGCCAGCAGCACCACGGACAGGGTCCCCACTGAAGCTTTCTTT.

This chain links TRBV19 with TRBJ1-2, with a tentative D call TRBD1 (6 bases). This CDR3 is 15 amino acids long. V was trimmed by 6 bases and J by 2 bases, leaving 16 bases between them. Germline assignment: CDR1 LNHDA and CDR2 SQIVND (reference sequence). The CDR3 DNA sequence: TGTGCCAGTAGCCTACAGGGAAGGGGCAACTATGGCTACACCTTC. Protein: CASSLQGRGNYGYTF.

This rearrangement joins TRBV28 to TRBJ1-4; D possibly corresponds to TRBD1 (5 bases). This CDR3 is built from 17 residues. The V gene lost 6 bases and the J gene lost 3 bases, with 20 bases spanning the gap. Germline V gene sequence: CDR1 MDHEN, CDR2 SYDVKM. CDR3 region: CASSLLVGGSANEKLFF. The CDR3 bases are TGTGCCAGCAGCCTTCTCGTTGGGGGTTCGGCTAATGAAAAACTGTTTTTT.

This rearrangement joins TRBV15 to TRBJ1-5, with D perhaps TRBD1 (5 bases). Germline V lookup: CDR1 LNHNV, CDR2 YYDKDF (reference sequence). Trimming removed 2 bases at V and 3 bases at J, with 14 bases between. This CDR3 is built from 16 residues. In DNA, the CDR3 is TGTGCCACCAGCAGAATAAAACAACAGGTCAATCAGCCCCAGCATTTT. Translating it yields CATSRIKQQVNQPQHF.

This chain connects TRBV28 to TRBJ2-5; D unresolved. V lost 2 bases and J 4 bases, leaving 8 bases between the germline ends. Per germline, CDR1 MDHEN and CDR2 SYDVKM. This CDR3 is built from 13 residues. The CDR3: CASSLPVPETQYF. Written as DNA, the CDR3 is TGTGCCAGCAGTTTACCCGTCCCAGAGACCCAGTACTTC. The complete variable domain, with remaining parts taken from reference TRBV28 and TRBJ2-5, reads DVKVTQSSRYLVKRTGEKVFLECVQDMDHENMFWYRQDPGLGLRLIYFSYDVKMKEKGDIPEGYSVSREKKERFSLILESASTNQTSMYLCASSLPVPETQYFGPGTRLLVL.

This chain joins TRBV29-1 and TRBJ2-7; D unresolved. The CDR3 totals 12 residues. Trimming left V 4 bases short and J 1 base short, with 8 bases between. Germline CDR1 and CDR2: SQVTM and ANQGSEA. CDR3 residues: CSVVAQSYEQYF. CDR3 sequence (DNA): TGCAGCGTTGTCGCACAGTCCTACGAGCAGTACTTC.